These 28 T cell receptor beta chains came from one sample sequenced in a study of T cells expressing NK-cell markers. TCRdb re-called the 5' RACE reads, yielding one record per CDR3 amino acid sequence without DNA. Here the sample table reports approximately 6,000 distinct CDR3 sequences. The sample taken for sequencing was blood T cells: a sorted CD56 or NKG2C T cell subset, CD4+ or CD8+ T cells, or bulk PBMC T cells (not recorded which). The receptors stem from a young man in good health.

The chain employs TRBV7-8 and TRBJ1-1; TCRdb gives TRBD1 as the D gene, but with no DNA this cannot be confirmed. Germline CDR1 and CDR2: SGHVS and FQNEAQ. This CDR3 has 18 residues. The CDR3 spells CASSSLPPGRSRNTEAFF.

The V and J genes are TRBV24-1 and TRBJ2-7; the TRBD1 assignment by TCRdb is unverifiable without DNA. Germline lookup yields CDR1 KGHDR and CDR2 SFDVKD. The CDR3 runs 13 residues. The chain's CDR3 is CATSGDRGDEQYF.

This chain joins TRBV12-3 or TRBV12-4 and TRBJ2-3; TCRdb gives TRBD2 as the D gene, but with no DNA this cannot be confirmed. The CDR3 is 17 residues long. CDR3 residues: CASSEGTTLEGTDTQYF.

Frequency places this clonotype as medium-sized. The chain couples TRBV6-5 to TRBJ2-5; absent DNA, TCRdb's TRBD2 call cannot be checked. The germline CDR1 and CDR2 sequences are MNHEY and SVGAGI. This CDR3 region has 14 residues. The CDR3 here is CASSYALYQETQYF.

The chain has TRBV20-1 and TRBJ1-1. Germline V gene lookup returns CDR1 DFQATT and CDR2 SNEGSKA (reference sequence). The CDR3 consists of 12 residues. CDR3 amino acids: CSARDFEGWAFF.

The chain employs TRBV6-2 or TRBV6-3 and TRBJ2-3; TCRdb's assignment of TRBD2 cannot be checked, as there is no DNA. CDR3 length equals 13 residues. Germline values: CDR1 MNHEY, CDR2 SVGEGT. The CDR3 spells CASSRRDTDTQYF.

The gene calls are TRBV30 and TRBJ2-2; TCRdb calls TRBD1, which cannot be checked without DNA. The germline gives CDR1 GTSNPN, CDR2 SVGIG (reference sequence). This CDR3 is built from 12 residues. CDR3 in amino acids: CAWGTGSGELFF. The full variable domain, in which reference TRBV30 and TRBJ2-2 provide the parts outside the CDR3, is SQTIHQWPATLVQPVGSPLSLECTVEGTSNPNLYWYRQAAGRGLQLLFYSVGIGQISSEVPQNLSASRPQDRQFILSSKKLLLSDSGFYLCAWGTGSGELFFGEGSRLTVL.

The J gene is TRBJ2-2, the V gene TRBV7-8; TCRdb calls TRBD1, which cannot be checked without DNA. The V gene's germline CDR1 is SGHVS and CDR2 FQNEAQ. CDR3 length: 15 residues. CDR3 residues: CASSLTYRAAGELFF. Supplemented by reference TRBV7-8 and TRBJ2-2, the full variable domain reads GAGVSQSPRYKVAKRGQDVALRCDPISGHVSLFWYQQALGQGPEFLTYFQNEAQLDKSGLPSDRFFAERPEGSVSTLKIQRTQQEDSAVYLCASSLTYRAAGELFFGEGSRLTVL.

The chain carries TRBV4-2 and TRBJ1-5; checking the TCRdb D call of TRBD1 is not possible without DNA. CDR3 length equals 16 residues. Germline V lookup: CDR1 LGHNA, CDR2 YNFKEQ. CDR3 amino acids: CASSQSGQGAHQPQHF.

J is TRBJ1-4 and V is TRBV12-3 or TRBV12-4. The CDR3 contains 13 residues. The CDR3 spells CASSTGGNEKLFF.

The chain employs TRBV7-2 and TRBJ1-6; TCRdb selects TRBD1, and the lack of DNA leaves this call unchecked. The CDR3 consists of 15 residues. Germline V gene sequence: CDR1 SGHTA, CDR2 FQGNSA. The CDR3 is CASSRDRGGNSPLHF.

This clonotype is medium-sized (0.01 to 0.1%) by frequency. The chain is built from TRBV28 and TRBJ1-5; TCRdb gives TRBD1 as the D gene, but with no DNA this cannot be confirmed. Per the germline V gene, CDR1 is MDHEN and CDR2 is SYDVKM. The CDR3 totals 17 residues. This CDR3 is CASSPINPGPSNQPQHF.

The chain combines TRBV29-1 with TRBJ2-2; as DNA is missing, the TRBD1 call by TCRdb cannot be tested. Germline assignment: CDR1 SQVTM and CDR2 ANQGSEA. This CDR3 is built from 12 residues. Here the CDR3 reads CSATQVTGELFF.

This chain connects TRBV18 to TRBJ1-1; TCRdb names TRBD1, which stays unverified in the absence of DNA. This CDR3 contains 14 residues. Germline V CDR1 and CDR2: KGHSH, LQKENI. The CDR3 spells CASSPNEGATEAFF.

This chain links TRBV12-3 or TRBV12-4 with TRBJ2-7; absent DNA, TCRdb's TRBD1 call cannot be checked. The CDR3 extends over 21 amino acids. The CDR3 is CASSSRDRGFLGGTSGNEQYF.

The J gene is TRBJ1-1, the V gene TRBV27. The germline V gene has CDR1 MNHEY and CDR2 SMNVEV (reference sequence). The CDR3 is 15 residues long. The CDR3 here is CASSLMDTLGTEAFF.

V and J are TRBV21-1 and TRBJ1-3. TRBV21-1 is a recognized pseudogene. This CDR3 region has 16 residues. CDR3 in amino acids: CASSKEGTAAGNTIYF.

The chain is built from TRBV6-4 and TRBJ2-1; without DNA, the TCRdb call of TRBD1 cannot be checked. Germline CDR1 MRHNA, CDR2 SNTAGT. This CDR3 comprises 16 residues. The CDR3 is CASSDSPSGQGNEQFF.

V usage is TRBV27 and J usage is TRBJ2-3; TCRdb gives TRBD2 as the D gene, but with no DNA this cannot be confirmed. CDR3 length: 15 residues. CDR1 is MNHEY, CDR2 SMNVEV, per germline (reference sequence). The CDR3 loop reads CASNVRTSGTDTQYF.

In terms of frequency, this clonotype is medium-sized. CDR3 sequence: CASSPPGGKGYTF. V gene TRBV18 combines with J gene TRBJ1-2; as DNA is missing, the TRBD1 call by TCRdb cannot be tested. CDR3 length: 13 amino acids. Germline CDR1 is KGHSH and CDR2 is LQKENI.

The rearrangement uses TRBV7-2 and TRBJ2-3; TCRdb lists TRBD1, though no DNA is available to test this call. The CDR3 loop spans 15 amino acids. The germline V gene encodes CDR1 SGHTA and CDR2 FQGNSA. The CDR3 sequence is CASTGGASSTDTQYF.

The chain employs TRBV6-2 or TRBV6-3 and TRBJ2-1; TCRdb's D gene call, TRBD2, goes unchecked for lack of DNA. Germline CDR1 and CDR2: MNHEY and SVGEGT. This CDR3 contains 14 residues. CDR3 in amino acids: CASSPRLASNEQFF.

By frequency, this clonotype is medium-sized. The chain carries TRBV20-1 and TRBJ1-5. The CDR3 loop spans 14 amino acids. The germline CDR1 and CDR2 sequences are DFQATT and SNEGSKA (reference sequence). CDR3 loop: CSAPVAIGPQPQHF.

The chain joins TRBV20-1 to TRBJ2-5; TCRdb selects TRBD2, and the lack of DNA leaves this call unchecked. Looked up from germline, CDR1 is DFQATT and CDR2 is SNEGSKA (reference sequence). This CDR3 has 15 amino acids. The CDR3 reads CSARWLAENQETQYF.

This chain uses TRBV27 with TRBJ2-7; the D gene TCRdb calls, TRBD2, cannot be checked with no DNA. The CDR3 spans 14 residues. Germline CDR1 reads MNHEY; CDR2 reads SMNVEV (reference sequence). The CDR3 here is CASSLGTASYEQYF.

The CDR3 loop is CASSSQGLRGTDTQYF. V usage is TRBV5-1 and J usage is TRBJ2-3; there is no DNA to check the TCRdb D call of TRBD1. The CDR3 loop spans 16 amino acids. Germline CDR1 is SGHRS and CDR2 is YFSETQ. The entire variable domain, with the rest obtained from reference TRBV5-1 and TRBJ2-3, is as follows: KAGVTQTPRYLIKTRGQQVTLSCSPISGHRSVSWYQQTPGQGLQFLFEYFSETQRNKGNFPGRFSGRQFSNSRSEMNVSTLELGDSALYLCASSSQGLRGTDTQYFGPGTRLTVL.

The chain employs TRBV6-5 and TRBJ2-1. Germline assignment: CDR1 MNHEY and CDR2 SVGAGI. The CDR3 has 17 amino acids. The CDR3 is CASSWGLSASTYNEQFF.

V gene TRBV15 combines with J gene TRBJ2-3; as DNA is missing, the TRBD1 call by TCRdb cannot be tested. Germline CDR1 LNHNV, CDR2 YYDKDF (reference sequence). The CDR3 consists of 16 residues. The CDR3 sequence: CATSRAGQGSTDTQYF.